This TCR beta chain was found in a study of OX40 agonist ivuxolimab in advanced cancers. The assay was immunoSEQ multiplex PCR, and TCRdb's table has in-frame clones only and misses some. The sample consists of some 99,000 clones, around 83% of them appearing once. People who had autoimmune disease history or systemic immunosuppression were excluded. This clone has just a few counts. CDR1 SGHRS and CDR2 YFSETQ come from the germline V gene. This CDR3 comprises 14 residues. With 2 bases removed from V and 3 bases from J, the gap between germline ends came to 8 bases. The rearrangement links TRBV5-1 to TRBJ2-2; perhaps TRBD1 as D (5 bases). The starting material was CD4+ or CD8+ T cells sorted from blood, obtained in a trial of the OX40 agonist ivuxolimab. This clonotype was sampled from an adult with an advanced solid tumor such as melanoma, head and neck, liver or kidney cancer. CDR3: CASSFEGDTGELFF. The CDR3, as DNA: TGCGCCAGCAGCTTCGAAGGGGACACCGGGGAGCTGTTTTTT.